This is a list of T cell receptor beta chains from one sample in a study of shared clonotypes between healthy human individuals. Only in-frame clones appear in the TCRdb table, and some are missing; sequencing was by immunoSEQ multiplex PCR. The table includes hundreds of thousands of clones, roughly 97% detected once. The sequenced material came from naive CD4+ T cells sorted from blood. The receptors were gathered from a woman in her twenties or thirties in good health. CDR3s include the opening cysteine and the closing phenylalanine or tryptophan. Each record gives: V gene, J gene, D gene, clone size, CDR3 protein, CDR3 DNA. D genes are given only for firm matches. Size values are once, few and many counts, or a class for expanded clones, and some rows have none.

TRBV21-1	TRBJ2-1	-	-	CASKRGFF	TGTGCCAGTAAAAGGGGGTTCTTC
TRBV18	TRBJ1-5	TRBD1	-	CASSPPGTGPNSNQPQHF	TGTGCCAGCTCACCTCCCGGGACAGGGCCGAATAGCAATCAGCCCCAGCATTTT
TRBV7-7	TRBJ2-3	-	-	CASSPSGNPIADTQYF	TGTGCCAGCAGCCCCTCCGGGAACCCGATTGCCGATACGCAGTATTTT
TRBV18	TRBJ1-1	-	-	CASSPTRNTEAFF	TGTGCCAGCTCACCAACGAGGAACACTGAAGCTTTCTTT
TRBV5-1	TRBJ2-1	TRBD2	-	CASSLVGAGGFSWEQFF	TGCGCCAGCAGCTTGGTCGGAGCGGGAGGGTTTAGTTGGGAGCAGTTCTTC
TRBV5-6	TRBJ1-1	-	-	CASSLPAGNTEAFF	TGTGCCAGCAGCTTGCCAGCCGGTAACACTGAAGCTTTCTTT
TRBV10-3	TRBJ2-2	TRBD1	once	CAISNRGGELFF	TGTGCCATCAGTAACAGGGGCGGGGAGCTGTTTTTT
TRBV7-3	TRBJ1-6	-	-	CASSVTGISPLHF	TGTGCCAGCAGCGTAACAGGGATTTCACCCCTCCACTTT
TRBV5-1	TRBJ2-4	TRBD2	-	CASSPESLAGSKNIQYF	TGCGCCAGCAGCCCCGAGTCCCTAGCGGGATCAAAAAACATTCAGTACTTC
TRBV5-1	TRBJ2-7	-	-	CASKGTTSYEQYF	TGCGCCAGCAAAGGGACAACCTCCTACGAGCAGTACTTC
TRBV2	TRBJ1-1	TRBD1	-	CASKTGGSTEAFF	TGTGCCAGTAAGACAGGGGGAAGCACTGAAGCTTTCTTT
TRBV12-5	TRBJ2-3	-	few	CASGLETDTQYF	TGTGCTAGTGGTTTGGAGACAGATACGCAGTATTTT
TRBV28	TRBJ1-1	-	-	CASSLNLIRTDLNTEAFF	TGTGCCAGCAGTTTAAATTTGATTCGGACAGACCTGAACACTGAAGCTTTCTTT
TRBV6-5	TRBJ1-2	-	-	CAAKSNYGYTF	TGTGCCGCCAAGAGCAACTATGGCTACACCTTC
TRBV7-6	TRBJ2-1	-	-	CASSLGLAQSNEQFF	TGTGCCAGCAGCTTAGGTCTAGCCCAATCCAATGAGCAGTTCTTC
TRBV27	TRBJ2-7	-	-	CASSFSGAANYEQYF	TGTGCCAGCAGTTTCTCCGGGGCGGCGAATTACGAGCAGTACTTC
TRBV28	TRBJ1-1	-	-	CASSFLDGNTEAFF	TGTGCCAGCAGTTTCCTGGACGGGAACACTGAAGCTTTCTTT
TRBV10-2	TRBJ2-7	TRBD1	-	CASKPGQPTGEQYF	TGCGCCAGCAAGCCGGGACAGCCAACGGGGGAGCAGTACTTC
TRBV5-1	TRBJ2-7	TRBD1	-	CASSPDRTAGQYF	TGCGCCAGCAGCCCGGACAGGACGGCCGGGCAGTACTTC
TRBV25-1	TRBJ2-1	-	-	CASSEGSRNNEQFF	TGTGCCAGCAGTGAGGGGTCTAGAAACAATGAGCAGTTCTTC
TRBV28	TRBJ2-1	TRBD2	-	CASSSMGLAGDEQFF	TGTGCCAGCAGTTCGATGGGACTAGCGGGAGATGAGCAGTTCTTC
TRBV5-4	TRBJ1-4	TRBD1	-	CASSLAGTGDEKLFF	TGTGCCAGCAGCTTGGCCGGGACAGGCGATGAAAAACTGTTTTTT
TRBV28	TRBJ1-4	-	-	CASSEGRDHEKLFF	TGTGCCAGCAGCGAAGGCCGAGACCATGAAAAACTGTTTTTT
TRBV30	TRBJ2-1	TRBD2	-	CAWGTSYYNEQFF	TGTGCCTGGGGGACTAGCTACTACAATGAGCAGTTCTTC
TRBV5-6	TRBJ1-3	-	-	CASSFRGRGNTIYF	TGTGCCAGCAGCTTCAGGGGCCGTGGAAACACCATATATTTT
TRBV28	TRBJ2-7	TRBD1	-	CASTSPTGQAYEQYF	TGTGCCAGCACCTCACCCACGGGACAGGCGTACGAGCAGTACTTC
TRBV9	TRBJ2-1	TRBD2	-	CASSVAAGGYNEQFF	TGTGCCAGCAGCGTAGCTGCGGGAGGGTACAATGAGCAGTTCTTC
TRBV4-1	TRBJ1-4	TRBD1	-	CASSQDPQGRNEKLFF	TGCGCCAGCAGCCAAGATCCACAGGGGAGGAATGAAAAACTGTTTTTT